This TCR beta chain is from a study of blood T cells in healthy people across ages (dated by TCRdb to the mid-2010s). Describing the broader study: Template switching captured roughly one uniquely barcoded TCR beta cDNA molecule per two T cells in model experiments. Age-related changes in TCR beta repertoire diversity were measured in the study by deep sequencing normalized with unique cDNA molecular identifiers. The donors were split into four age groups: young (average roughly 15 years), middle-aged (roughly 39), aged (approximately 60) and long-lived (approximately 89). To avoid experimental bias, donors of different ages were randomly spread across the sequencing lanes. Two additional independent replicas of 1 million unique cDNA reads from the same blood draw were analyzed for two donors (one aged 18 to 29 and one aged 80 or older).

Broad study findings and their caveats: Compared with the aged group, the long-lived group had more naive CD4+ T cells, fewer expanded clones and increased TCR diversity, suggesting age selection. The percentage of naive T cells measured by flow cytometry correlated strongly with observed TCR beta diversity. Observed TCR beta diversity per million T cells fell roughly linearly with age, and a significant reduction was already apparent by age about 43. Because profiling used bulk unsorted PBMCs, naive and antigen-experienced compartments could not be compared conclusively. Total diversity estimates from one million sequenced T cells were considered lower bounds and underestimates. Because donor CMV infection status was unknown, age-related changes in expanded clonotypes were potentially confounded.

Library preparation was by 5' RACE. The run used an Illumina HiSeq 2500. A second roughly 7 to 11 cycle PCR used a sample-barcoded 5' primer and a J-beta primer mix. A template-switch 5' adaptor carrying 12 random nucleotides introduced a unique molecular identifier onto each TCR beta cDNA molecule. At least 3 million CDR3-containing paired-end reads were obtained from each sample. All of the RNA was converted into first-strand cDNA using the Mint cDNA synthesis kit, with a TRBC-specific oligonucleotide serving as the primer. After uracil-DNA glycosylase treatment, a first 18-cycle PCR used universal primers M1SS and BC2_uni_R on all cDNA. The paper's data handling went like this. For normalization, 1 million high-quality reads were randomly selected from each sample, with every read carrying a distinct molecular identifier. Instead of being binned into consensus sequences, reads with shared molecular identifiers were discarded. CDR3 identification, clonotype clustering and error correction used MiTCR with a Q25 quality threshold and the strictest error-elimination algorithm. A nonparametric unseen species model with Euler transformation was used to estimate lower-bound total TCR beta diversity. Clones were called with MiXCR by TCRdb after fastp trimmed the public reads at Q25, and only in-frame beta chains were retained. Entries that share a CDR3 protein sequence are merged under the most common genes and DNA. Here the V and J calls rest on TCRdb's processing, not on the authors' analysis. The sample table lists hundreds of thousands of distinct CDR3 sequences, roughly 49% of them with a count of one. The ten largest clones represent around 32% of the sample.

With regard to this clonotype: Its antigen is unknown. No base qualities exist here, and no much larger clone lies one base off it.

CDR1 DFQATT and CDR2 SNEGSKA were looked up in the germline V gene (reference sequence). V loses 5 bases, J loses 0 bases, and the germline ends lie 11 bases apart. The CDR3 has 14 amino acids, counting the end cysteine and phenylalanine. CDR3 DNA only is kept here, 42 bases in frame from base 1. The approximately 39 donors, aged about 6 to 100 years, were systemically healthy Caucasian individuals from Russia. About 9.8 milliliters of peripheral blood were drawn from each donor into EDTA-treated Vacutainer tubes. PBMCs were isolated by Ficoll-Paque density-gradient centrifugation, with at least 7 million obtained per sample. Trizol reagent was used to extract total RNA from the PBMCs, yielding at least 5.5 micrograms per sample. For every donor, flow cytometry on a PBMC aliquot measured the percentage of naive CD45RAhigh/CD27high T cells.

The clonotype originates from a woman in her fifties or sixties in good health. The sample comprised blood. Recombination joined TRBV20-1 with TRBJ2-4; D gene: possibly TRBD2, on 5 matching bases. In nucleotide form, the sequence is TGCAGTGCTCTGACTACACCAGCCAAAAACATTCAGTACTTC. Translation gives CSALTTPAKNIQYF.